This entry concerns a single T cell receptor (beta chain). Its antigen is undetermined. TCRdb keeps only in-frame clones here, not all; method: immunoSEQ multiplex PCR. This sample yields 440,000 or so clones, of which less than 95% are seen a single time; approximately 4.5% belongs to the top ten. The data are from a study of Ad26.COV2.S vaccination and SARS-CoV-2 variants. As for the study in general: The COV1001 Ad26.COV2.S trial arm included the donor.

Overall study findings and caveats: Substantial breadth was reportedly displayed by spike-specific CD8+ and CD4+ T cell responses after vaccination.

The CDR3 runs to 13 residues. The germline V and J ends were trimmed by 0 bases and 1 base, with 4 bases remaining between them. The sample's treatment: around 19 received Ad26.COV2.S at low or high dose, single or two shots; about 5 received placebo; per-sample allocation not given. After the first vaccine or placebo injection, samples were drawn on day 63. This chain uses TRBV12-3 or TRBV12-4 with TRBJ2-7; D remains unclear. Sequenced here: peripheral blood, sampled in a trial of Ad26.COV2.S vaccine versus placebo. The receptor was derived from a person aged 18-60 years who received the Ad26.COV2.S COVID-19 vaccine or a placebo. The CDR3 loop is CASSLASSYEQYF. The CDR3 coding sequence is TGTGCCAGCAGTTTAGCCAGTTCCTACGAGCAGTACTTC.